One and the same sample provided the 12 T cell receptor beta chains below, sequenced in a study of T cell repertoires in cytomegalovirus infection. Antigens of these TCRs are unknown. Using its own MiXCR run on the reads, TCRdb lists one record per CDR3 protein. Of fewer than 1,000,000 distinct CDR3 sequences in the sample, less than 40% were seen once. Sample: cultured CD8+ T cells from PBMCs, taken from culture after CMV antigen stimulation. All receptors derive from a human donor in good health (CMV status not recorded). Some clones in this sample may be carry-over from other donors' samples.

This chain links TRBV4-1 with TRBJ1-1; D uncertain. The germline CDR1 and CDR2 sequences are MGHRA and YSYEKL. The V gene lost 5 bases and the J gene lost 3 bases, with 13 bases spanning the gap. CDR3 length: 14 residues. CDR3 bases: TGCGCCAGCAGCGAGAATACCGGAGACACTGAAGCTTTCTTT. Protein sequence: CASSENTGDTEAFF.

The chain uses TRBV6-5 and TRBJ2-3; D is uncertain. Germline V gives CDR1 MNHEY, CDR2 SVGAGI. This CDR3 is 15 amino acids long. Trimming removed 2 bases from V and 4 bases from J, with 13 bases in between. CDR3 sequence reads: CASSYAVNHPDTQYF. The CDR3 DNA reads TGTGCCAGCAGTTACGCAGTGAACCACCCAGATACGCAGTATTTT.

In nucleotides, the CDR3 is TGTGCCAGCACCAACCAGGGAAGGGAGCTGTTTTTT. Protein product: CASTNQGRELFF. V gene TRBV12-3 or TRBV12-4 combines with J gene TRBJ2-2; a possible D gene is TRBD1 (5 bases). This CDR3 has 12 residues. With 7 bases removed from V and 9 bases from J, the gap between germline ends came to 12 bases.

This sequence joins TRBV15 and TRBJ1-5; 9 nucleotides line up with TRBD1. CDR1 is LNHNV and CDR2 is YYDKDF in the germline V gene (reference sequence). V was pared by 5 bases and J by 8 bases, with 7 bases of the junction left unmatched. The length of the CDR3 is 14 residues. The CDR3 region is CATSLTGGREPQHF. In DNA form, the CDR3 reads TGTGCCACCAGCCTGACAGGGGGGCGAGAGCCCCAGCATTTT.

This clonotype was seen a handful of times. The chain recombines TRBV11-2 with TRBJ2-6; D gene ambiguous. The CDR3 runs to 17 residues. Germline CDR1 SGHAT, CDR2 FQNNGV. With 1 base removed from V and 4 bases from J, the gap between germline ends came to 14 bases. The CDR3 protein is CASSLVEQKEGANVLTF. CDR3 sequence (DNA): TGTGCCAGCAGCTTAGTGGAACAGAAGGAGGGGGCCAACGTCCTGACTTTC.

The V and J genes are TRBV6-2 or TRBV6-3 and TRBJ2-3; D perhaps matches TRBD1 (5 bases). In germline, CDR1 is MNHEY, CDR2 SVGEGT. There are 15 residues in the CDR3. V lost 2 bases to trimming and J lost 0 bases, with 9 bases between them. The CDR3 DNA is TGTGCCAGCAGTTACGCAGGGCCTAGCACAGATACGCAGTATTTT. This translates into CASSYAGPSTDTQYF.

The CDR3 DNA sequence: TGTGCCAGCACCCGAGGGGTCGGCAATCAGCCCCAGCATTTT. Its protein product is CASTRGVGNQPQHF. The V call is TRBV12-3 or TRBV12-4, the J call TRBJ1-5, with D possibly being TRBD1 (5 bases). This CDR3 contains 14 residues. Deletions cut 7 bases from V and 2 bases from J, with 12 bases between.

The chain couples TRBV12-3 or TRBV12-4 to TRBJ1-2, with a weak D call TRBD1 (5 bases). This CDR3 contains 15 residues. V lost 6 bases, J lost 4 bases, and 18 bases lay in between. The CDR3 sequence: CASSSGSGSIYGYTF. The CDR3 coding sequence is TGTGCCAGCAGCTCGGGTTCAGGGTCCATCTATGGCTACACCTTC.

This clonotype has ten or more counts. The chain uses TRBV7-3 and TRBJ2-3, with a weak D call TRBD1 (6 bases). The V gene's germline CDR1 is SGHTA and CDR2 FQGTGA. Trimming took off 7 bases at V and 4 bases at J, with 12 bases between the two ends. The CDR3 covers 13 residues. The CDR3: CASKTQGSDTQYF. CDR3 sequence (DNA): TGTGCCAGCAAAACACAGGGCTCAGATACGCAGTATTTT.

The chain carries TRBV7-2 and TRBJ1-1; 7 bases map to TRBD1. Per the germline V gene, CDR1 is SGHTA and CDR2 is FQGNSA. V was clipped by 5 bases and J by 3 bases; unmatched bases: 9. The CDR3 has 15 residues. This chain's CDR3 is CASSHRTGSYTEAFF. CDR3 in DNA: TGTGCCAGCAGCCATAGGACAGGTAGTTACACTGAAGCTTTCTTT.

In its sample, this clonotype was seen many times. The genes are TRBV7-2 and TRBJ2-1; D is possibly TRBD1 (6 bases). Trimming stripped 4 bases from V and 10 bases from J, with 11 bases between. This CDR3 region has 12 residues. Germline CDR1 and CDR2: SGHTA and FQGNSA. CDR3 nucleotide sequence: TGTGCCAGCAGCTCCTGGACAGACGAGCAGTTCTTC. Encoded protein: CASSSWTDEQFF.

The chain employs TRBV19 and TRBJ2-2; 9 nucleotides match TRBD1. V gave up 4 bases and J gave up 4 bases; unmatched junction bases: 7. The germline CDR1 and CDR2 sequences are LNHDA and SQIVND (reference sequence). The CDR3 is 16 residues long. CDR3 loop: CASSKNRGHITGELFF. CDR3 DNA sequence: TGTGCCAGTAGTAAGAACAGGGGGCATATCACCGGGGAGCTGTTTTTT.